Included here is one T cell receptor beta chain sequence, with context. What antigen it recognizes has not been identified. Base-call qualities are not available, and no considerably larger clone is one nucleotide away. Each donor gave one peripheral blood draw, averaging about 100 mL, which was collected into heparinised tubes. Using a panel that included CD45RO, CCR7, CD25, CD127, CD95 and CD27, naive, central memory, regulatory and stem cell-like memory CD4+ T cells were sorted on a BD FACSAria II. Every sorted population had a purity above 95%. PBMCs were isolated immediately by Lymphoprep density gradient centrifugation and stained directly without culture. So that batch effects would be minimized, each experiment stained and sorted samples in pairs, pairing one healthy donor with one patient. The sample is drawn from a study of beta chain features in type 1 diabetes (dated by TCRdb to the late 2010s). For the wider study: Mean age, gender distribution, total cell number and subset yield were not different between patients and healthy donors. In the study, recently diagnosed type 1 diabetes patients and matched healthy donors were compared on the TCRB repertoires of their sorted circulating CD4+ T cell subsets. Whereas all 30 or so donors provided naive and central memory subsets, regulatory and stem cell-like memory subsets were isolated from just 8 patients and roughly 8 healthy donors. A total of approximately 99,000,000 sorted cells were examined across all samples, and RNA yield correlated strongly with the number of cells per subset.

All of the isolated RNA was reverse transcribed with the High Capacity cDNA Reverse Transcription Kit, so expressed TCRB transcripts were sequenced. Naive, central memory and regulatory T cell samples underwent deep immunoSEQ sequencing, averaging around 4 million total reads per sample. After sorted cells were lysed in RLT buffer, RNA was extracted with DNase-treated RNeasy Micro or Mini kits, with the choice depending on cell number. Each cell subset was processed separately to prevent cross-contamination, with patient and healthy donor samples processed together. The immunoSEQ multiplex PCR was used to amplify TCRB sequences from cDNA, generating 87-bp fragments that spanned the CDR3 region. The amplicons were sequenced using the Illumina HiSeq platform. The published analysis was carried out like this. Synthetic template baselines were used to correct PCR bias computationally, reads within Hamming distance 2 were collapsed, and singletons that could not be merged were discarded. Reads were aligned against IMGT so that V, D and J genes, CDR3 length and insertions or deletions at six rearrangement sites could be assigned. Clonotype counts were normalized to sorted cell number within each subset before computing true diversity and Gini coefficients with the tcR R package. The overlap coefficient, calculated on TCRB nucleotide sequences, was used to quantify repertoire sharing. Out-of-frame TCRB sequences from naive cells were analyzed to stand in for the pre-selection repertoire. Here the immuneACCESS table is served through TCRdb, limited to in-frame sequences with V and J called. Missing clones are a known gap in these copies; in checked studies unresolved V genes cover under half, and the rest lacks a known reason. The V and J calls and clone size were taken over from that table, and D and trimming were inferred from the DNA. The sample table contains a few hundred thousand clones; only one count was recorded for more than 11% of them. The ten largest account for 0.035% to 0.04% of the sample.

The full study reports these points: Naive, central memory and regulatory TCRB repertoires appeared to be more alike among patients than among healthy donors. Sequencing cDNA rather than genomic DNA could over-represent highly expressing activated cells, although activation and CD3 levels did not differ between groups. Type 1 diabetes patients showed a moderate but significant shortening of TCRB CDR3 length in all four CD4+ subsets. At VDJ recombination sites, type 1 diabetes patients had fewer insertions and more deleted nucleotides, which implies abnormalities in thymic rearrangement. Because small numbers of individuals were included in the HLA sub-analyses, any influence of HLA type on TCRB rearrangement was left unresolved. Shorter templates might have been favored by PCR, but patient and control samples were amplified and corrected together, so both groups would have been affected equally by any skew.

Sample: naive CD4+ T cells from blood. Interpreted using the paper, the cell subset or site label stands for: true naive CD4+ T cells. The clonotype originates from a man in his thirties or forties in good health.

The DNA reads as follows: TGTGCCAGCAGCCAAGACGGACAGTATGGCTACACCTTC. Translated, this is CASSQDGQYGYTF. This chain joins TRBV14 to TRBJ1-2, with TRBD1 as a weak D call on 6 bases. From the germline V gene, CDR1 is SGHDN and CDR2 is FVKESK. Including the terminal cysteine and phenylalanine, the CDR3 comprises 13 residues. This entry keeps only the CDR3 DNA: 39 bases, framed from base 1. At the junction V is shortened by 0 bases and J by 5 bases, with 7 bases in between. When the CDR3 is completed using the reference TRBV14 and TRBJ1-2 genes on either side, the full variable domain is EAGVTQFPSHSVIEKGQTVTLRCDPISGHDNLYWYRRVMGKEIKFLLHFVKESKQDESGMPNNRFLAERTGGTYSTLKVQPAELEDSGVYFCASSQDGQYGYTFGSGTRLTVV.